This entry lists 2 T cell receptor beta chains sequenced from one sample in a study of OX40 agonist ivuxolimab in advanced cancers. Sequencing was performed with immunoSEQ multiplex PCR; in TCRdb, only in-frame clones are kept and a portion is missing. Of around 80,000 clones in the sample, roughly four fifths are singletons; the top ten hold approximately 7%. The sequenced sample was CD4+ or CD8+ T cells sorted from blood, obtained in a trial of the OX40 agonist ivuxolimab. These receptors were taken from an adult with an advanced solid tumor such as melanoma, head and neck, liver or kidney cancer.

The chain has TRBV18 and TRBJ2-5, with 11 bases matching TRBD2. The germline gives CDR1 KGHSH, CDR2 LQKENI. The V and J ends lost 3 bases and 3 bases, in that order; junction bases with no gene match: 0. The CDR3 runs to 14 residues. The CDR3 here is CASSPGLAEETQYF. The CDR3 coding sequence is TGTGCCAGCTCACCGGGACTAGCGGAAGAGACCCAGTACTTC.

The DNA for the CDR3 is TGCAGTGTCTATGGCTACACCTTC. Amino acid sequence: CSVYGYTF. V usage is TRBV20-1 and J usage is TRBJ1-2; no firm D call. Germline CDR1 DFQATT, CDR2 SNEGSKA (reference sequence). Trimming took off 7 bases at V and 4 bases at J, with 1 base between the two ends. The CDR3 has 8 residues.